The 23 T cell receptor beta chains given below trace back to one sample, sequenced in a study of blood T cell repertoires in COVID-19. Only in-frame clones appear in the TCRdb table, and some are missing; sequencing was by immunoSEQ multiplex PCR. This sample has under 300,000 clones; 70% to 85% occur once, and the top ten carry about 1.5%. The specimen was peripheral blood. These TCRs come from a woman between 35 and 50 years old who had recovered from COVID-19.

The chain links TRBV7-2 to TRBJ1-2, with a possible D match to TRBD1 (5 bases). The CDR3 is 14 residues long. Trimming pared 5 bases from V and 5 bases from J, leaving 15 bases between. The germline V gene has CDR1 SGHTA and CDR2 FQGNSA. The CDR3 sequence is CASSPQGMGYGYTF. The CDR3 region has the DNA TGTGCCAGCAGCCCTCAGGGTATGGGGTATGGCTACACCTTC.

The DNA for the CDR3 is TGCGCCAGCAGTGCGGACAGGGGAGAATACGAGCAGTACTTC. Translation gives CASSADRGEYEQYF. This sequence joins TRBV10-2 and TRBJ2-7, with 9 bases aligning to TRBD1. V was clipped by 4 bases and J by 4 bases; unmatched bases: 5. CDR1 WSHSY and CDR2 SAAADI come from the germline V gene. The CDR3 has 14 amino acids.

The V gene is TRBV6-5, the J gene TRBJ1-2; no clear D gene. Trimming took off 6 bases at V and 4 bases at J, with 15 bases between the two ends. Per the germline V gene, CDR1 is MNHEY and CDR2 is SVGAGI. The CDR3 loop spans 14 amino acids. CDR3 amino acids: CASSPEAFIYGYTF. The CDR3 nucleotides are TGTGCCAGCAGCCCAGAGGCTTTCATCTATGGCTACACCTTC.

The chain uses TRBV4-3 and TRBJ2-2, with 10 bases that match TRBD2. The CDR3 consists of 18 residues. The J segment lost 6 bases and the V segment lost 0 bases, leaving 10 bases of the junction unmatched. Germline loops: CDR1 LGHNA, CDR2 YSLEER. The CDR3 loop is CASSQEIAGGPSPGELFF. The DNA for the CDR3 is TGCGCCAGCAGCCAAGAGATAGCGGGGGGCCCATCTCCCGGGGAGCTGTTTTTT.

The CDR3 loop reads CASSTLKGQGLYEQYF. CDR3 bases: TGTGCCAGCAGCACGTTGAAGGGACAGGGTCTTTACGAGCAGTACTTC. This chain links TRBV7-6 with TRBJ2-7; 9 nucleotides agree with TRBD1. This CDR3 has 16 amino acids. Germline V gene data show CDR1 as SGHVS and CDR2 as FNYEAQ. Germline trimming cut 5 bases from V and 4 bases from J; bases unmatched to any gene: 12.

J is TRBJ2-3 and V is TRBV7-3; 8 nucleotides match TRBD2. The V segment lost 5 bases and the J segment 4 bases; nucleotides outside the gene matches: 5. CDR3 length: 14 residues. Looked up from germline, CDR1 is SGHTA and CDR2 is FQGTGA. The CDR3, as DNA: TGTGCCAGCAGCCCCCGCGGGGGGTCAGATACGCAGTATTTT. This translates into CASSPRGGSDTQYF.

This clone appeared a few times. The chain combines TRBV29-1 with TRBJ2-3; TRBD2 agrees at 7 bases. The V gene's germline CDR1 is SQVTM and CDR2 ANQGSEA. V was pared by 6 bases and J by 4 bases, with 4 bases of the junction left unmatched. The CDR3 spans 12 residues. CDR3 in amino acids: CSVRDYADTQYF. The CDR3 nucleotides are TGCAGCGTGCGGGACTACGCAGATACGCAGTATTTT.

This chain joins TRBV5-4 and TRBJ2-5; possible D gene TRBD2, 5 bases. Germline values: CDR1 SGHNT, CDR2 YYREEE (reference sequence). Trimming cost V 0 bases and J 2 bases, with 11 bases left between them. CDR3 length equals 15 residues. CDR3 loop: CASSLGAAQQETQYF. Written as DNA, the CDR3 is TGTGCCAGCAGCTTGGGAGCGGCTCAGCAAGAGACCCAGTACTTC.

The chain carries TRBV9 and TRBJ2-1; TRBD1 matches at 7 bases. CDR1 and CDR2 from the germline V gene are SGDLS and YYNGEE. J lost 2 bases, V lost 0 bases, and 2 bases had no gene match. The CDR3 covers 15 residues. This CDR3 reads CASSVAGTAYNEQFF. The CDR3 DNA reads TGTGCCAGCAGCGTAGCAGGGACAGCCTACAATGAGCAGTTCTTC.

The V and J genes are TRBV10-3 and TRBJ1-1; D ambiguous. The CDR3 consists of 15 residues. Trimming took 0 bases from V and 4 from J, leaving 12 bases between them. CDR1 and CDR2 from the germline V gene are ENHRY and SYGVKD. Written as DNA, the CDR3 is TGTGCCATCAGTGAGTCGCGCAGCCTAGGCACTGAAGCTTTCTTT. Amino acid sequence: CAISESRSLGTEAFF.

This clone was recorded once. The rearrangement links TRBV11-3 to TRBJ1-5; a weak D match, TRBD1 (5 bases). Germline CDR1 is SGHNT and CDR2 is YENEEA. Trimming removed 1 base at V and 9 bases at J, with 10 bases between. CDR3 length equals 13 residues. This CDR3 reads CASSLGGGWPQHF. In DNA, the CDR3 is TGTGCCAGCAGCTTAGGGGGGGGGTGGCCCCAGCATTTT.

The chain recombines TRBV27 with TRBJ1-4, with 9 positions matching TRBD1. Germline lookup yields CDR1 MNHEY and CDR2 SMNVEV (reference sequence). The V segment lost 5 bases and the J segment 8 bases; nucleotides outside the gene matches: 12. The CDR3 has 16 amino acids. This CDR3 is CASSPIWTGEGEKLFF. In DNA form, the CDR3 reads TGTGCCAGCAGTCCCATTTGGACAGGGGAGGGAGAAAAACTGTTTTTT.

V usage is TRBV7-2 and J usage is TRBJ2-3, with 7 bases matching TRBD2. Trimming took 5 bases from V and 11 from J; bases not matched to a gene: 10. Germline-derived CDR1 and CDR2 are SGHTA and FQGNSA. CDR3 size: 13 residues. CDR3 sequence reads: CASSQARASGQYF. CDR3 coding DNA: TGTGCCAGCAGCCAGGCCCGGGCTAGCGGGCAGTATTTT. The full variable domain, completed using reference TRBV7-2 and TRBJ2-3, is GAGVSQSPSNKVTEKGKDVELRCDPISGHTALYWYRQSLGQGLEFLIYFQGNSAPDKSGLPSDRFSAERTGGSVSTLTIQRTQQEDSAVYLCASSQARASGQYFGPGTRLTVL.

The chain links TRBV6-5 to TRBJ2-5, with D uncertain. The V gene's germline CDR1 is MNHEY and CDR2 SVGAGI. The CDR3 spans 14 residues. Trimming removed 0 bases from V and 1 base from J, with 6 bases in between. The CDR3 loop is CASSYSNSQETQYF. Here the CDR3 DNA reads TGTGCCAGCAGTTACTCGAACAGCCAAGAGACCCAGTACTTC.

This clone has a single count. The J gene is TRBJ1-4, the V gene TRBV7-9; the match to TRBD1 covers 8 bases. CDR1 is SEHNR and CDR2 is FQNEAQ in the germline V gene (reference sequence). The CDR3 consists of 17 residues. Unmatched junction bases numbered 9, after V lost 5 bases and J lost 1 base. The CDR3 here is CASSTITGGGTNEKLFF. In nucleotides, the CDR3 is TGTGCCAGCAGCACTATAACAGGGGGAGGAACTAATGAAAAACTGTTTTTT.

V and J are TRBV29-1 and TRBJ2-5; no definite D call. V lost 2 bases to trimming and J lost 1 base, with 11 bases between them. The CDR3 sequence is 14 residues long. CDR1 and CDR2 (germline): SQVTM, ANQGSEA. In DNA, the CDR3 is TGCAGCGTTGAATTGGTAGCCTCCCAAGAGACCCAGTACTTC. As protein: CSVELVASQETQYF.

This chain connects TRBV19 to TRBJ1-4; D might be TRBD1 (6 bases). The V gene lost 9 bases and the J gene lost 0 bases, with 14 bases spanning the gap. The CDR3 spans 15 residues. CDR1 and CDR2 from the germline V gene are LNHDA and SQIVND (reference sequence). DNA of the CDR3: TGTGCCAGCGGACCCCGGACAGCAACTAATGAAAAACTGTTTTTT. It yields the protein CASGPRTATNEKLFF.

The chain has TRBV10-2 and TRBJ2-5; TRBD2 agrees at 10 bases. V lost 6 bases and J lost 3; bases outside the gene matches: 7. The CDR3 length is 15 residues. Per germline, CDR1 WSHSY and CDR2 SAAADI. The CDR3, as DNA: TGCGCCAGCAGGACCGCACTAGCGGGGAAAGAGACCCAGTACTTC. As protein: CASRTALAGKETQYF.

V usage is TRBV5-1 and J usage is TRBJ1-1; D gene uncertain. With 0 bases removed from V and 1 base from J, the gap between germline ends came to 10 bases. Germline V gene lookup returns CDR1 SGHRS and CDR2 YFSETQ. The CDR3 covers 15 residues. CDR3 in DNA: TGCGCCAGCAGCTTGGAACTACCGCCGAACACTGAAGCTTTCTTT. Translating gives CASSLELPPNTEAFF.

The chain couples TRBV5-6 to TRBJ2-7, with a weak D call TRBD2 (5 bases). The germline gives CDR1 SGHDT, CDR2 YYEEEE. The CDR3 loop spans 18 amino acids. Trimming took 1 base from V and 0 from J, leaving 20 bases between them. For the CDR3, the DNA is TGTGCCAGCAGCTTGCCGGGGTTTGGTGTGTTAGCCTCCTACGAGCAGTACTTC. It is translated as CASSLPGFGVLASYEQYF. Combining the CDR3 with reference TRBV5-6 and TRBJ2-7 gives the whole variable domain DAGVTQSPTHLIKTRGQQVTLRCSPKSGHDTVSWYQQALGQGPQFIFQYYEEEERQRGNFPDRFSGHQFPNYSSELNVNALLLGDSALYLCASSLPGFGVLASYEQYFGPGTRLTVT.

The gene calls are TRBV9 and TRBJ2-5; 8 bases fit TRBD1. CDR3 length equals 16 residues. Germline lookup yields CDR1 SGDLS and CDR2 YYNGEE. Trimming took 0 bases from V and 5 from J; bases not matched to a gene: 9. The CDR3 here is CASSVDMAGGWETQYF. CDR3 in DNA: TGTGCCAGCAGCGTAGATATGGCAGGGGGCTGGGAGACCCAGTACTTC. Complete variable domain (other parts from reference TRBV9 and TRBJ2-5): DSGVTQTPKHLITATGQRVTLRCSPRSGDLSVYWYQQSLDQGLQFLIQYYNGEERAKGNILERFSAQQFPDLHSELNLSSLELGDSALYFCASSVDMAGGWETQYFGPGTRLLVL.

The chain employs TRBV5-1 and TRBJ2-5, with 11 bases matching TRBD1. The CDR3 is made up of 15 amino acids. Unmatched junction bases numbered 9, after V lost 6 bases and J lost 5 bases. CDR1 and CDR2 from the germline V gene are SGHRS and YFSETQ. CDR3 loop: CASTPGQGVWETQYF. For the CDR3, the DNA is TGCGCCAGCACTCCGGGACAGGGGGTTTGGGAGACCCAGTACTTC.

V is TRBV29-1 and J is TRBJ1-5; TRBD1 matches 10 bases. The CDR3 contains 13 residues. The germline CDR1 and CDR2 sequences are SQVTM and ANQGSEA. V shed 7 bases and J 8 bases; nucleotides not matched to a gene: 8. CDR3 protein: CSAGTGTGEPQHF. The DNA for the CDR3 is TGCAGCGCTGGGACAGGGACAGGGGAGCCCCAGCATTTT.